This T cell receptor (beta chain) was observed in a study of OX40 agonist ivuxolimab in advanced cancers. Describing the broader study: Ivuxolimab, which targeted the costimulatory receptor OX40 (CD134), was an agonistic, fully human IgG2 monoclonal antibody. Partial responses were achieved by three dose-escalation patients, of whom one had hepatocellular carcinoma and two had cutaneous melanoma. Intravenous ivuxolimab was administered to patients every 2 weeks at six dose levels: 0.01, 0.1, 0.3, 1.5, 3 and 10 mg/kg. The paper covers the monotherapy dose-escalation part of the phase I ivuxolimab trial, which included N ≈ 54 patients. In the dose-escalation cohort, around four fifths of patients were male, and the mean age was approximately 60 years, with a range of 23 to 79. Of the 50 to 55 patients in dose escalation, about 20 had hepatocellular carcinoma, some 15 had melanoma, 9 had renal cell carcinoma and 9 had head and neck cancer. Patients were allowed to have had prior anti-PD-1, anti-PD-L1 or anti-CTLA-4 therapy, and approximately 39% of the dose-escalation patients had been treated with checkpoint inhibitors. The point of sequencing TCRbeta in the periphery was to test whether ivuxolimab changed TCR sequence diversity and drove clonal T-cell expansion.

Patients with a history of autoimmune disease or receiving systemic immunosuppression were excluded from the trial. Peripheral blood for TCR sequencing was collected from all dose cohorts at baseline, on cycle 4 day 1, and on cycle 7 day 1. The samples were drawn from a first-in-human, open-label, multicenter phase I dose-escalation trial of ivuxolimab. Adults with locally advanced or metastatic head and neck squamous cell, hepatocellular, melanoma or renal cell carcinoma were enrolled in the trial. Before TCR sequencing, CD4+ T cells and CD8+ T cells were sorted from peripheral blood as separate populations. This clone occurred a few times. The antigen it binds to is not known. Within one base of it there is no much larger clone, and no base qualities were kept. The same CDR3 arises from other DNA sequences in this sample as well. V and J are truncated by 0 bases and 0 bases respectively, leaving an intervening sequence of 7 bases. Via the germline V gene, CDR1 is SGHDT and CDR2 YYEEEE. The CDR3 runs 15 residues from the cysteine to the phenylalanine. The entry retains the CDR3 DNA only, 45 bases that are in frame from base 1.

The investigation overall reported the following: Which antigens the clonally expanded peripheral T cells were specific for was not determined. Low levels of normalized T-cell clonal expansion were also seen in some nonresponding patients. In the 0.1-3.0 mg/kg groups, partial responders had among the lowest normalized peripheral clonal expansion, particularly in CD8+ T cells. After ivuxolimab, expanded clones were on average more numerous among CD8+ T cells than among CD4+ T cells. At doses of 0.1 to 3.0 mg/kg, clonal expansion of both CD4+ and CD8+ T cells in blood was seen between baseline and week 6.

To sequence the TCRbeta CDR3 region, genomic DNA was isolated from the sorted cells. The immunoSEQ Assay was used to sequence the TCRbeta CDR3 regions. The clones in this table, taken by TCRdb from immuneACCESS, are in-frame only. Not every clone is retained; where verified, under half of the shortfall comes from an unresolved V gene, and the cause of the rest is unknown. The sample yields about 10,000 clones; roughly nine tenths were counted once. The ten biggest clones cover around 13% of the sample. The TCR originated in an adult with an advanced solid tumor such as melanoma, head and neck, liver or kidney cancer. The specimen was CD4+ or CD8+ T cells sorted from blood, collected in a trial of the OX40 agonist ivuxolimab. Recombination connected TRBV5-6 to TRBJ1-3; confidence is insufficient to name the D gene. The DNA sequence reads TGTGCCAGCAGCTTGGAGGGAGTCTCTGGAAACACCATATATTTT. Translated, this is CASSLEGVSGNTIYF.